The present T cell receptor beta chain was sequenced within a study of beta chain features in type 1 diabetes. In the study overall: Sorted cells from all samples, numbering approximately 110,000,000, were examined.

This clone was seen only a few times. Its matching antigen is unknown. Study-wide results and caveats: A cDNA-based sequencing approach could over-represent cells with high TCR expression. Fewer insertions but more deletions were seen at VDJ junctions in type 1 diabetes patients. Researchers report that Type 1 diabetes patients had moderately but significantly shorter TCRB CDR3s across all four CD4+ subsets.

The V gene's germline CDR1 is SNHLY and CDR2 FYNNEI. Trimming left V 6 bases short and J 6 bases short, with 14 bases between. The CDR3 extends over 14 amino acids. The whole isolated RNA underwent reverse transcription, so sequencing captured expressed TCRB transcripts. Sequencing was performed with immunoSEQ multiplex PCR; in TCRdb, only in-frame clones are kept and a portion is missing. The repertoire includes around 350,000 clones, 10% to 15% of them detected once, and approximately 0.015% sits in the top ten. The chain couples TRBV2 to TRBJ2-2, with TRBD2 as a possible D gene (6 bases). The receptor's source is a man in his late teens or twenties in good health. The sample taken for sequencing was naive CD4+ T cells from blood. This chain's CDR3 is CASSDGTLSGELFF. The CDR3 DNA is TGTGCCAGCAGCGATGGGACTCTATCCGGGGAGCTGTTTTTT.